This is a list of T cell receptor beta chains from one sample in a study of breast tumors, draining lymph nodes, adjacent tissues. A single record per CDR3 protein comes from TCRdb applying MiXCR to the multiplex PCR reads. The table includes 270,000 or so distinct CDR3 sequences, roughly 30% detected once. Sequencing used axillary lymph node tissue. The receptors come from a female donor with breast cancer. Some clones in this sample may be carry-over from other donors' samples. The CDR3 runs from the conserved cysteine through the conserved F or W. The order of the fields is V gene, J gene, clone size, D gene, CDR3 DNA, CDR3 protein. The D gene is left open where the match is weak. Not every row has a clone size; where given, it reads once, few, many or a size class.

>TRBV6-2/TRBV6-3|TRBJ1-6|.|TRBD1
TGTGCCAGCAGTCATGACAGGGGGCGGCCTAATTCACCCCTCCACTTT
CASSHDRGRPNSPLHF
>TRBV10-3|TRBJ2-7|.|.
TGTGCCATCAGGCCCGGAGGGGGGGACTACGAGCAGTACTTC
CAIRPGGGDYEQYF
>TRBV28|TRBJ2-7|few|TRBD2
TGTGCCAGCGGAGTTGCGGGAGAGACCTACGAGCAGTACTTC
CASGVAGETYEQYF
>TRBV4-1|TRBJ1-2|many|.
TGCGCCAGCAGTCGCCCAGGGCCAGACTACACCTTC
CASSRPGPDYTF
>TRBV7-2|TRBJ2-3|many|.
TGTGCCAGCAGAAGGGCGGGGTGGGACACAGATACGCAGTATTTT
CASRRAGWDTDTQYF
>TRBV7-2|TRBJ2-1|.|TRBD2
TGTGCCAGCAGCAAGCTAGCGGGATACAATGAGCAGTTCTTC
CASSKLAGYNEQFF
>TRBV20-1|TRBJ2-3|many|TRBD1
TGCAGTGCTAGCCCCCCCGTACAGGGGGACCTGGATACGCAGTATTTT
CSASPPVQGDLDTQYF
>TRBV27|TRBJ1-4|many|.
TGTGCCAGCAAGGGCATTGGGGGTGAAAAACTGTTTTTT
CASKGIGGEKLFF
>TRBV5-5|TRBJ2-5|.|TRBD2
TGCGCCAGCAGCTCCACGACTAGCGGGAGGTACCAAGAGACCCAGTACTTC
CASSSTTSGRYQETQYF
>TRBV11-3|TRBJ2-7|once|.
TGTGCCAGCAGCTTAGAGGGGGTGACCGACGAGCGGTACTTC
CASSLEGVTDERYF
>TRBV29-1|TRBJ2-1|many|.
TGCAGCGGCGGGACAGTCTACAATGAGCAGTTCTTC
CSGGTVYNEQFF
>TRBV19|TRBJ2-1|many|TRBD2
TGTGCCAGTAGTCCGACTAGCGGGAGTACCTACAATGAGCAGTTCTTC
CASSPTSGSTYNEQFF
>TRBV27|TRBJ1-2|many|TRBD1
TGTGCCAGCAGTTTGCGGCAGGGGGACTATGGCTACACCTTC
CASSLRQGDYGYTF
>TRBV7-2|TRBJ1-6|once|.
TGTGCCAGCAGCTTACACCCCCTGGAGGAACCCCTCCACTTT
CASSLHPLEEPLHF
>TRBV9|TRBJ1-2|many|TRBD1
TGTGCCAGCAGCGTAGGGACAGGGAGCTTCTATGGCTACACCTTC
CASSVGTGSFYGYTF
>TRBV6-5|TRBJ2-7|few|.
TGTGCCAGCAGTTACTCGAAGGGGGGTGCCCAATCCTACGAGCAGTACTTC
CASSYSKGGAQSYEQYF
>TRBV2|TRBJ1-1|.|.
TGTGCCAGCAGGGTTAGGACAGACACTGAAGCTTTCTTT
CASRVRTDTEAFF
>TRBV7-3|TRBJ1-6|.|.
TGTGCCAGCAGCTCCTACGGGGAATCACCCCTCCACTTT
CASSSYGESPLHF
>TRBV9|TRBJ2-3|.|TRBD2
TGTGCCAGCAGCGTAGGACTAGCGGGGGTGGTTGATACGCAGTATTTT
CASSVGLAGVVDTQYF
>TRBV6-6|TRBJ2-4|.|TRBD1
TGTGCCAGCAGGCTCTCGGGACAGGGACTTAACATTCAGTACTTC
CASRLSGQGLNIQYF
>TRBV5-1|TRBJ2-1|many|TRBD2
TGCGCCAGCAGCTTGGTTTCGGGACTAGCGGGAGGCAATGAGCAGTTCTTC
CASSLVSGLAGGNEQFF
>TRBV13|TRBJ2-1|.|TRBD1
TGTGCCAGCAGCCCAGGGGGTGTGGGCGTCTCCAACTACGATGAGCAGTTCTTC
CASSPGGVGVSNYDEQFF
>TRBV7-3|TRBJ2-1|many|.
TGTGCCAGCAGCTTATGCGTTGGTGAGCAGTTCTTC
CASSLCVGEQFF
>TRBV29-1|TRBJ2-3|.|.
TGCAGCGTTGGGGCGGATGATACGCAGTATTTT
CSVGADDTQYF
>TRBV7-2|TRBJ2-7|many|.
TGTGCCAGCAGCCCGAGGGCCGGGACCCCCGGCGGGGAGCAGTACTTC
CASSPRAGTPGGEQYF
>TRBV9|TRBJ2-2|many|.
TGTGCCAGCAGCGCCCCCGCGGGGCCGGCCACCGGGGAGCTGTTTTTT
CASSAPAGPATGELFF
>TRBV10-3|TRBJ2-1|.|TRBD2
TGTGCCGTCAGTCAGGCGGGAGGCGAGCAGTTCTTC
CAVSQAGGEQFF
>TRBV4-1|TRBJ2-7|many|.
TGCGCCAGCAGCCAAGTGATTCGTCTTTCCTACGAGCAGTACTTC
CASSQVIRLSYEQYF
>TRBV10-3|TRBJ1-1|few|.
TGTGCCATCAGCGCAAAGCAGGGACCGCAGAACACTGAAGCTTTCTTT
CAISAKQGPQNTEAFF
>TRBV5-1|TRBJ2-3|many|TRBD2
TGCGCCAGCAGCTTGGAGGGACTAGCGGGAATGGTGAGCACAGATACGCAGTATTTT
CASSLEGLAGMVSTDTQYF
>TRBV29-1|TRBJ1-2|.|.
TGCAGCGTTGGTGCTAACTATGGCTACACCTTC
CSVGANYGYTF
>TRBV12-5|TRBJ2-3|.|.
TGTGCTAGTGGTATCAGGGGGGGGGGCCTCACAGATACGCAGTATTTT
CASGIRGGGLTDTQYF
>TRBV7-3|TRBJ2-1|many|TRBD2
TGTGCCAGCAGCCCGGGACTAGCGGGAGAGAATGAGCAGTTCTTC
CASSPGLAGENEQFF
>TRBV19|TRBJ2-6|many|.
TGTGCCAGTAGTATCAGAGGGGACTCTGGGGCCAACGTCCTGACTTTC
CASSIRGDSGANVLTF
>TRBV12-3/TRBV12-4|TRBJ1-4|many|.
TGTGCCAGCACCCAAAACTTACGGGAAAAACTGTTTTTT
CASTQNLREKLFF
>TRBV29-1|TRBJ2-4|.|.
TGCAGCGTTGACAGGGGCCGGGGAAACATTCAGTACTTC
CSVDRGRGNIQYF
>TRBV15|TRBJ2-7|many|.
TGTGCCACCAGCAGAGTACGGTTTGCCTACGAGCAGTACTTC
CATSRVRFAYEQYF
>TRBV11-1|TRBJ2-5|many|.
TGTGCCAGCAGCTTAGATACAGGGAGGCAAGAGACCCAGTACTTC
CASSLDTGRQETQYF
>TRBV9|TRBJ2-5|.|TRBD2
TGTGCCAGCAGCGCGGGACTAGCGGGGAGATTGGAGACCCAGTACTTC
CASSAGLAGRLETQYF
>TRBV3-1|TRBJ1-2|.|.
TGTGCCAGCAGCCAACAATACTTCGGCTATGGCTACACCTTC
CASSQQYFGYGYTF
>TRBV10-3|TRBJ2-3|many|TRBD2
TGTGCCATCAGTGAGACCCTAGCGGGAGTGACCACAGATACGCAGTATTTT
CAISETLAGVTTDTQYF
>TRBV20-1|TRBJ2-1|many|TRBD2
TGCAGTGCTAGGATTGGGACTAGCGGTTACAATGAGCAGTTCTTC
CSARIGTSGYNEQFF
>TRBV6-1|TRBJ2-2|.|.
TGTGCCAGCAAACGGGATGGGGCGTTGTTTTTT
CASKRDGALFF
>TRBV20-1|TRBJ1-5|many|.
TGCAGTGCAACCATGCAACGGGCTCCCGAAAATCAGCCCCAGCATTTT
CSATMQRAPENQPQHF
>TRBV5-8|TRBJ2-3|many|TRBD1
TGTGCCAGCAGCCCAACAGGGGGGAAAGATACGCAGTATTTT
CASSPTGGKDTQYF
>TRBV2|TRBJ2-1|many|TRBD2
TGTGCCAGTGTCGGGCGCGGGAGGGGCGTTGAGCAGTTCTTC
CASVGRGRGVEQFF
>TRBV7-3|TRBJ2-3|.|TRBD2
TGTGCCAGCAGCTCCAACGCGGGGGCAGATACGCAGTATTTT
CASSSNAGADTQYF
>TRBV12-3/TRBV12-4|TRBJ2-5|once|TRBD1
TGTGCCAGCAGTGACACCTGCGGGACAGGCGAGACCCAGTACTTC
CASSDTCGTGETQYF
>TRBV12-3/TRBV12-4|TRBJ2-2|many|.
TGTGCCAGCAGTTTATCGAAGGGAAACACCGGGGAGCTGTTTTTT
CASSLSKGNTGELFF
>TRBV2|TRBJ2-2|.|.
TGTGCCAGCAGTGAAATCCGATGGAGGGCCGGGGAGCTGTTTTTT
CASSEIRWRAGELFF
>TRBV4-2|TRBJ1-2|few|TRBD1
TGTGCCAGCAGCCAAGCCGGGACAGAGAACTATGGCTACACCTTC
CASSQAGTENYGYTF
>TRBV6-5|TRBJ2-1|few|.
TGTGCCAGCAGTCACACGGGATTTAATGAGCAGTTCTTC
CASSHTGFNEQFF
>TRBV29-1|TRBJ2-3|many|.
TGCAGCGCCCTACGGGGGGGGACAGGGCAAGATACGCAGTATTTT
CSALRGGTGQDTQYF
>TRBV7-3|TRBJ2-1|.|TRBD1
TGTGCCAGCAGCTTGACAGGGAGAACCTACAATGAGCGGTTCTTC
CASSLTGRTYNERFF
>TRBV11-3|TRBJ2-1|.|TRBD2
TGTGCCAGCAGCCCCCATGGGGGGGGCTACAATGAGCAGTTCTTC
CASSPHGGGYNEQFF
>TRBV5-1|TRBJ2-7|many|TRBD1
TGCGCCAGCAGCTTGGGAACGACAGGGGGCCCAAACTTC
CASSLGTTGGPNF
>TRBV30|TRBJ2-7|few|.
TGTGCCTGGGGGCCTCCGCGGCCCTACGAGCAGTACTTC
CAWGPPRPYEQYF
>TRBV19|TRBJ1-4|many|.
TGTGCCAGCCGGCGAAGGAGGACAGAAAATGAAAAACTGTTTTTT
CASRRRRTENEKLFF
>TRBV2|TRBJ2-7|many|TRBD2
TGTGCCAGCAGATGGAAGCGGGAGGGCCCGGGTGAGCAGTACTTC
CASRWKREGPGEQYF